This T cell receptor beta chain is from a study of blood T cell repertoires in COVID-19. For the study at large: Some COVID-19 samples were acute and others convalescent; all came from the United States, Italy and Spain. PBMCs, B-cell-depleted T cells, or T cells were the source of the cDNA or gDNA that made up the material.

Deletions cut 4 bases from V and 3 bases from J, with 21 bases between. The CDR3 loop spans 17 amino acids. Germline CDR1 reads MDHEN; CDR2 reads SYDVKM. In the original workflow: Amplification with reference gene primers provided the estimates of nucleated cell counts. TCRdb keeps only in-frame clones here, not all; method: immunoSEQ multiplex PCR. D and trimming were read from the DNA, whereas the V and J calls and clone size are those reported in that table. The data hold under 75,000 clones, with 80% to 90% observed a single time. The J gene is TRBJ1-1, the V gene TRBV28; the D gene is possibly TRBD1 (5 bases). The sequenced material came from peripheral blood. This receptor was taken from a man aged 50 to 59 with acute or convalescent COVID-19. The CDR3, as DNA: TGTGCCAGCAGTTCCCCCCCGGGGGGAGGGAGTTACACTGAAGCTTTCTTT. Its translation: CASSSPPGGGSYTEAFF.